This paragraph covers one T cell receptor beta chain sequence. The antigen is not known. The sample originates from a study of cytomegalovirus exposure and HLA in healthy donors. Study at large: Unique TCR beta sequences numbering 120 million or so came from around 180 million T cells in an earlier analysis. Study-wide findings and caveats: Per a later analysis, 15,000 to 20,000 TCR beta sequences showed association with HLA alleles at 0.05 false discovery rate.

The length of the CDR3 is 14 residues. The germline gives CDR1 MNHEY, CDR2 SVGAGI. The V and J ends lost 8 bases and 3 bases, in that order; junction bases with no gene match: 8. The study ran its PCR with 60 Vbeta and 13 Jbeta primers. Libraries were prepared by immunoSEQ multiplex PCR; TCRdb keeps only in-frame clonotypes and omits some of them. The sample lists about 130,000 clones, roughly 75% occurring once. The TCR comes from a woman in her fifties or sixties in good health and CMV-seronegative. Sequenced: PBMCs. V usage is TRBV6-5 and J usage is TRBJ2-5; 8 nucleotides line up with TRBD1. CDR3 loop: CASSRTTGEETQYF. The CDR3 bases are TGTGCCAGCTCAAGAACGACAGGGGAAGAGACCCAGTACTTC.